The rows below give T cell receptor beta chains drawn from one sample of a study of cytomegalovirus exposure and HLA in healthy donors. The assay was immunoSEQ multiplex PCR, and TCRdb's table has in-frame clones only and misses some. In the table there are roughly 120,000 clones, 50% to 65% of which are singletons. The specimen sequenced was PBMCs. These receptors came from a woman between 40 and 55 years old in good health and CMV-seropositive. The CDR3 runs from the conserved cysteine through the conserved F or W. Each record gives: D gene, clone size, V gene, J gene, CDR3 length, CDR3 DNA, CDR3 protein. The D gene is left open where the match is weak. A row's size may be missing; if present it is once, few, many or a size class.

-	-	TRBV7-3	TRBJ2-3	15	TGTGCCAGCAGCTTAATTGGCGGGCCCGGGGATACGCAGTATTTT	CASSLIGGPGDTQYF
-	few	TRBV28	TRBJ1-2	13	TGTGCCAGCAGTTTAGACGGGAAAAATGGCTACACCTTC	CASSLDGKNGYTF
-	-	TRBV6-1	TRBJ2-7	17	TGTGCCAGCAGTGAGACCAGCATCAGACCTAGATCGAATGAGCAGTACTTC	CASSETSIRPRSNEQYF
-	-	TRBV5-6	TRBJ1-1	16	TGTGCCAGCAGCCGATCCGACAGGCCAATGAACACTGAAGCTTTCTTT	CASSRSDRPMNTEAFF
TRBD2	-	TRBV30	TRBJ2-7	14	TGTGCCTGCACACGGTGGACTAGAGGCTACGAGCAGTACTTC	CACTRWTRGYEQYF
-	-	TRBV7-9	TRBJ2-1	15	TGTGCCAGCGGAGATTTGACGGGAATTTTTCGTGAGCAGTTCTTC	CASGDLTGIFREQFF
TRBD1	-	TRBV5-1	TRBJ1-5	14	TGCGCCAGCAGCTCAGGACAGGGTAATCAGCCCCAGCATTTT	CASSSGQGNQPQHF
-	-	TRBV28	TRBJ1-2	12	TGTGCCACCTTTCAGGGGCCCGGGGGCTACACCTTC	CATFQGPGGYTF
-	-	TRBV4-2	TRBJ2-4	18	TGTGCCAGCAGCCAAGGGCCCTCTCAGGGGAAAGCCAAAAACATTCAGTACTTC	CASSQGPSQGKAKNIQYF
-	-	TRBV28	TRBJ2-7	15	TGTGCCAGCGCCATTGCGGGTCTTCGGTCCTACGAGCAGTACTTC	CASAIAGLRSYEQYF
-	-	TRBV4-3	TRBJ1-2	16	TGCGCCAGCAGCCAAGATCTAACCTCCGGGGTGTCTGGCTACACCTTC	CASSQDLTSGVSGYTF
-	-	TRBV27	TRBJ2-7	15	TGTGCCAGCAGTTTGCGAGGGACTCCTACTAACGAGCAGTACTTC	CASSLRGTPTNEQYF
-	-	TRBV28	TRBJ2-2	14	TGTGCCAGTGGCCGGCAGGGAACGGGCGGGGAGCTGTTTTTT	CASGRQGTGGELFF
-	-	TRBV4-3	TRBJ2-4	16	TGCGCCAGCAGCCAAGCCAGAGGGACACCCGGGGACATTCAGTACTTC	CASSQARGTPGDIQYF
-	few	TRBV21-1	TRBJ1-1	20	TGTGCCAGCAGCAAATACGGACAGTTAACCACGAACTTCATGAACACTGAAGCTTTCTTT	CASSKYGQLTTNFMNTEAFF
-	few	TRBV11-3	TRBJ2-7	13	TGTGCCAGCAGCCCGGGTCCCTACTACGAGCAGTACTTC	CASSPGPYYEQYF
TRBD2	few	TRBV30	TRBJ2-7	15	TGTGCCTGGAGTGTAACTCCTAGCGGCCATTACGAGCAGTACTTC	CAWSVTPSGHYEQYF
-	few	TRBV29-1	TRBJ1-3	16	TGCAGCGCCATAACCCCGGACACGAGCTCTGGAAACACCATATATTTT	CSAITPDTSSGNTIYF
TRBD2	-	TRBV5-1	TRBJ2-1	15	TGCGCCAGCAGCTTGGGGACTAGCGGGAGTGGTGAGCAGTTCTTC	CASSLGTSGSGEQFF
-	-	TRBV2	TRBJ1-3	15	TGTGCCAGCAGGGGACTGGTACTCTCTGGAAACACCATATATTTT	CASRGLVLSGNTIYF
TRBD2	-	TRBV4-1	TRBJ2-7	14	TGCGCCAGCAGCCTCTTAGCGGGGCCTTACGAGCAGTACTTC	CASSLLAGPYEQYF
-	once	TRBV7-2	TRBJ2-5	13	TGTGCCAGCAGCTTTGTGGGGGGAGAGACCCAGTACTTC	CASSFVGGETQYF
-	-	TRBV19	TRBJ2-2	16	TGTGCCAGTAGTATAGGCAGTGGCGGGGACGCCGGGGAGCTGTTTTTT	CASSIGSGGDAGELFF
-	-	TRBV25-1	TRBJ2-6	18	TGTGCCAGCAGTGGACGGGACACCCCGAAGTCTGGGGCCAACGTCCTGACTTTC	CASSGRDTPKSGANVLTF
-	once	TRBV4-3	TRBJ1-2	13	TGCGCCAGCAGCCAAGGGGGCAACTATGGCTACACCTTC	CASSQGGNYGYTF
TRBD2	-	TRBV7-2	TRBJ2-7	14	TGTGCCAGCAGCTTAGCTAGCGGGGGGTACGAGCAGTACTTC	CASSLASGGYEQYF
-	-	TRBV7-2	TRBJ1-1	16	TGTGCCAGCAGCTTACAGGGTCCCCTCGTAAACACTGAAGCTTTCTTT	CASSLQGPLVNTEAFF
TRBD2	-	TRBV9	TRBJ2-5	15	TGTGCCAGCAGCGGGGGACTAGCGGGAGGGGAGACCCAGTACTTC	CASSGGLAGGETQYF
TRBD1	-	TRBV5-4	TRBJ1-4	15	TGTGCCAGCAGCTTTGACCAGGGGGTTGGTGAAAAACTGTTTTTT	CASSFDQGVGEKLFF
-	-	TRBV15	TRBJ2-7	15	TGTGCCACCAGCAGAGAGACCCTGGGAGTTTACGAGCAGTACTTC	CATSRETLGVYEQYF
-	few	TRBV4-3	TRBJ2-1	16	TGCGCCAGCAGCCAAGGACGCAGGGGGGAGGACAATGAGCAGTTCTTC	CASSQGRRGEDNEQFF
TRBD1	-	TRBV19	TRBJ1-5	17	TGTGCCAGTAGTATAGCTGGGACAGCTGTGGGCAATCAGCCCCAGCATTTT	CASSIAGTAVGNQPQHF
TRBD2	-	TRBV28	TRBJ2-5	15	TGTGCCAGCGCCTCCAGAGCGGGAGGGGGGGAGACCCAGTACTTC	CASASRAGGGETQYF
TRBD2	-	TRBV5-1	TRBJ2-1	15	TGCGCCAGCAGCTTGTGGCGGGAGGGCCCTCCTGAGCAGTTCTTC	CASSLWREGPPEQFF
TRBD2	-	TRBV2	TRBJ2-7	13	TGTGCCAGCAGTAGACTAGCCGATGGCGAGCAGTACTTC	CASSRLADGEQYF
-	-	TRBV9	TRBJ2-7	16	TGTGCCAGCAGCGTAGAGAGTGGGGGCGGCGCCTACGAGCAGTACTTC	CASSVESGGGAYEQYF
-	-	TRBV30	TRBJ1-1	14	TGTGCCTGGAGTGTACTAGGGTTTAACACTGAAGCTTTCTTT	CAWSVLGFNTEAFF
TRBD1	-	TRBV4-3	TRBJ1-6	15	TGCGCCGGCAGCCAAGGAGGGACAGGGTATTCACCCCTCCACTTT	CAGSQGGTGYSPLHF